The clone carrying this T cell receptor (beta chain) has just a few counts. No antigen is known for it. The sample belongs to a study of T-cell reconstitution after alpha-beta-depleted transplantation in children. Study findings and constraints: Several hundred graft clones that had expanded were reportedly the source of alpha-beta T cells about two months after transplant.

Molecular barcoding with unique molecular identifiers was used for the TCRbeta library. From the PCR reads, TCRdb called clonotypes with MiXCR, one entry per CDR3 protein. The sample records about 980,000 distinct CDR3 sequences, roughly 31% being singletons. Per germline, CDR1 ENHRY and CDR2 SYGVKD. This CDR3 has 15 residues. V shed 4 bases, J shed 0 bases, and the junction held 5 bases outside the gene matches. Sequencing was performed on PBMCs, mostly from graft donor cells, taken 360 days after TCRalphabeta/CD19-depleted stem cell transplant. This clonotype was obtained from a boy less than two years old who had a stem cell transplant for SCID, so the T cells may come from the graft donor. V is TRBV10-3 and J is TRBJ2-5; 7 nucleotides align to TRBD1. The CDR3 region has the DNA TGTGCCATCAGTGGTGGGCAGGGGGACCAAGAGACCCAGTACTTC. Translated: CAISGGQGDQETQYF.